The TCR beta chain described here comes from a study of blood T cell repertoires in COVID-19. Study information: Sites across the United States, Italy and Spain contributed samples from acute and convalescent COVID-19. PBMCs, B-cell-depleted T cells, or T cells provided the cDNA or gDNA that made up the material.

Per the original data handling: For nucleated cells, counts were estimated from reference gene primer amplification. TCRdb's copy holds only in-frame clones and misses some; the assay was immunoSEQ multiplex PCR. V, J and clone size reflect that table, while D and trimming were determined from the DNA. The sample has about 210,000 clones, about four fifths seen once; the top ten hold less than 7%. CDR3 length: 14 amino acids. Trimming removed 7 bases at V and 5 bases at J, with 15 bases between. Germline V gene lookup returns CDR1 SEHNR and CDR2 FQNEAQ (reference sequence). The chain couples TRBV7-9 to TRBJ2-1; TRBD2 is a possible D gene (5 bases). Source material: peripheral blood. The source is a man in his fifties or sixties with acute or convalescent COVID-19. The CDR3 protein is CASIGLATNNEQFF. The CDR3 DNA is TGTGCCAGCATCGGACTCGCCACCAACAATGAGCAGTTCTTC.